This is a list of T cell receptor beta chains from one sample in a study of blood T cell repertoires in COVID-19. Generated by immunoSEQ multiplex PCR, the TCRdb table keeps only in-frame clones and is missing some. Found here are 130,000 or so clones, approximately 90% of them singletons; the top ten hold about 2%. Sample: peripheral blood. All receptors come from a woman in her forties or fifties with acute or convalescent COVID-19. Both conserved end residues are part of each CDR3. The D gene is left open where the match is weak. Some rows mark clone size as missing; the rest say once, few, many or name a class of expanded clone.

>TRBV7-2|.|TRBD1|TRBJ1-5
CASSPTGFNQPQHF
TGTGCCAGCAGCCCGACAGGGTTCAATCAGCCCCAGCATTTT
>TRBV7-2|.|.|TRBJ2-5
CASSLAPGFETQYF
TGTGCCAGCAGCTTAGCGCCGGGGTTTGAGACCCAGTACTTC
>TRBV7-9|.|.|TRBJ1-5
CASSINNQPQHF
TGTGCCAGCAGCATCAACAATCAGCCCCAGCATTTT
>TRBV2|.|.|TRBJ1-5
CASSEAPGSNQPQHF
TGTGCCAGCAGTGAAGCACCAGGGTCCAATCAGCCCCAGCATTTT
>TRBV10-3|once|TRBD1|TRBJ1-5
CAISPGQGDQPQHF
TGTGCCATCAGCCCGGGACAGGGTGATCAGCCCCAGCATTTT
>TRBV5-1|.|TRBD2|TRBJ2-5
CASSSGVGGGEETQYF
TGCGCCAGCAGCTCTGGAGTAGGCGGGGGGGAAGAGACCCAGTACTTC
>TRBV7-2|.|.|TRBJ2-7
CASSSPLTYEQYF
TGTGCCAGCAGCTCCCCCCTAACCTACGAGCAGTACTTC
>TRBV5-1|.|TRBD1|TRBJ2-7
CASSRGQAYEQYF
TGCGCCAGCAGCCGAGGACAGGCCTACGAGCAGTACTTC
>TRBV2|.|TRBD1|TRBJ1-6
CASSDWGQGDSPLHF
TGTGCCAGCAGTGACTGGGGGCAGGGGGATTCACCCCTCCACTTT
>TRBV7-8|.|TRBD2|TRBJ2-3
CASSLAGGDTQYF
TGTGCCAGCAGCTTAGCGGGGGGGGATACGCAGTATTTT
>TRBV18|.|TRBD1|TRBJ1-1
CASSTGQERDTEAFF
TGTGCCAGCTCAACCGGACAGGAGAGGGACACTGAAGCTTTCTTT
>TRBV13|.|TRBD1|TRBJ2-7
CASSLSGTGGHEQYF
TGTGCCAGCAGCCTCAGCGGGACAGGGGGCCACGAGCAGTACTTC
>TRBV6-5|.|.|TRBJ1-2
CASSLRGASGYTF
TGTGCCAGCAGTCTACGGGGGGCCAGTGGCTACACCTTC
>TRBV28|.|TRBD1|TRBJ2-7
CASSIPIGTGGREQYF
TGTGCCAGCAGTATCCCAATAGGGACAGGGGGAAGGGAGCAGTACTTC
>TRBV6-5|.|TRBD1|TRBJ2-7
CASSLGQGVYEQYF
TGTGCCAGCAGTCTCGGACAGGGAGTTTACGAGCAGTACTTC
>TRBV13|few|.|TRBJ1-2
CASSYTHQGRAYGYTF
TGTGCCAGCAGCTATACTCACCAGGGTAGAGCCTATGGCTACACCTTC
>TRBV2|.|.|TRBJ2-1
CANSRAFYNEQFF
TGTGCCAACTCTAGAGCTTTCTACAATGAGCAGTTCTTC
>TRBV7-9|.|TRBD2|TRBJ2-7
CASSLGSGSREQYF
TGTGCCAGCAGCTTAGGGAGCGGGAGTCGCGAGCAGTACTTC
>TRBV2|.|.|TRBJ2-7
CASSALRGSPYEQYF
TGTGCCAGCAGTGCCCTTAGGGGTTCCCCCTACGAGCAGTACTTC
>TRBV6-5|.|.|TRBJ1-5
CASSYNPQGSPQHF
TGTGCCAGCAGTTACAATCCTCAGGGATCGCCCCAGCATTTT
>TRBV19|once|TRBD1|TRBJ1-2
CASSDRDRVGYTF
TGTGCCAGTAGTGACCGGGACAGGGTTGGCTACACCTTC
>TRBV13|.|.|TRBJ1-1
CASSPYRDNTEAFF
TGTGCCAGCAGCCCGTACAGGGATAACACTGAAGCTTTCTTT
>TRBV12-3/TRBV12-4|.|TRBD1|TRBJ1-1
CASSRQGGSEAFF
TGTGCCAGCAGCAGACAGGGGGGATCCGAAGCTTTCTTT
>TRBV5-1|.|.|TRBJ1-1
CASRSTEDTEAFF
TGCGCCAGCAGGTCGACAGAGGACACTGAAGCTTTCTTT